This TCR beta chain was recovered during a study of shared clonotypes between healthy human individuals. The protocol was immunoSEQ multiplex PCR, while the TCRdb copy is restricted to in-frame clones and leaves out a portion. The data show under 2.5 million clones, with just under 95% seen just once and approximately 0.39% held by the top ten. Trimming took 5 bases from V and 4 from J, leaving 9 bases between them. The CDR3 is 12 residues long. Germline values: CDR1 MDHEN, CDR2 SYDVKM. This TCR was recovered from a man aged 18 to 30 in good health. Some clones in this sample may be carry-over from other donors' samples. The J gene is TRBJ2-7, the V gene TRBV28; no clear D. The sample consisted of naive CD4+ T cells from PBMCs. The subset denotes: CD45RA+ positively selected. The CDR3 here is CASSIIYYEQYF. The DNA for the CDR3 is TGTGCCAGCAGTATAATTTATTACGAGCAGTACTTC.